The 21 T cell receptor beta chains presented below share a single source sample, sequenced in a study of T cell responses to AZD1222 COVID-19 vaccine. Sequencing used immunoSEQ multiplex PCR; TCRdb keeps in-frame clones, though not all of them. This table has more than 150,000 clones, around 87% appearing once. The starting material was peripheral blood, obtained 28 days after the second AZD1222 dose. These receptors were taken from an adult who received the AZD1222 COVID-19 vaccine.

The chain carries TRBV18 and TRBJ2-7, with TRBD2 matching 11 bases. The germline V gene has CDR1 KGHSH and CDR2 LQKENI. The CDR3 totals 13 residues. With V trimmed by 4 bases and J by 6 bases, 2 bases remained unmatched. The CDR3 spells CASSQGLAVEQYF. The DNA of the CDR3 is TGTGCCAGCTCACAGGGACTAGCGGTCGAGCAGTACTTC. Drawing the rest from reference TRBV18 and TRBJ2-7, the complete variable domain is NAGVMQNPRHLVRRRGQEARLRCSPMKGHSHVYWYRQLPEEGLKFMVYLQKENIIDESGMPKERFSAEFPKEGPSILRIQQVVRGDSAAYFCASSQGLAVEQYFGPGTRLTVT.

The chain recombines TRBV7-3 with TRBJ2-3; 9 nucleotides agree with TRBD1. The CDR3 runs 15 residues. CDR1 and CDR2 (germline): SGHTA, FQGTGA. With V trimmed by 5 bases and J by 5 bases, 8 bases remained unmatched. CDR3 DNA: TGTGCCAGCAGCCTACGGACAGGGGATTTAGATACGCAGTATTTT. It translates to CASSLRTGDLDTQYF.

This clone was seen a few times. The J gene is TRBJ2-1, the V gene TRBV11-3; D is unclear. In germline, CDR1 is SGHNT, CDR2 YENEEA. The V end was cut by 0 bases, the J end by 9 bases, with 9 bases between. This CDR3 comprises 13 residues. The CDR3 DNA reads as TGTGCCAGCAGCTTAGATAGGTCGGGTGAGCAGTTCTTC. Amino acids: CASSLDRSGEQFF. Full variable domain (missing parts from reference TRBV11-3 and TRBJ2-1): EAGVVQSPRYKIIEKKQPVAFWCNPISGHNTLYWYLQNLGQGPELLIRYENEEAVDDSQLPKDRFSAERLKGVDSTLKIQPAELGDSAVYLCASSLDRSGEQFFGPGTRLTVL.

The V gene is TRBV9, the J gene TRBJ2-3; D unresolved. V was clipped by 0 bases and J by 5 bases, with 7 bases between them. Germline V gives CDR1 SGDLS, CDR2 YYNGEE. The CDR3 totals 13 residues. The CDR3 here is CASSVVSGDTQYF. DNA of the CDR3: TGTGCCAGCAGCGTAGTCTCCGGAGATACGCAGTATTTT.

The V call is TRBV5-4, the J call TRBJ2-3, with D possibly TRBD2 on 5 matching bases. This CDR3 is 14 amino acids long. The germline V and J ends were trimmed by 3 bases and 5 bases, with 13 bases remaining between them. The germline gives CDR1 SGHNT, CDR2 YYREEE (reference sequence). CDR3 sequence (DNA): TGTGCCAGCAGCTCCCCGGCGGCGGGAGATACGCAGTATTTT. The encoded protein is CASSSPAAGDTQYF.

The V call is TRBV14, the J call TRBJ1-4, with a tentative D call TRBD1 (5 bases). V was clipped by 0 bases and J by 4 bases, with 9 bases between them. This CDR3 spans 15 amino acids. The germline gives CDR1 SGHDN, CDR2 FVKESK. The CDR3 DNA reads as TGTGCCAGCAGCCAAGAGGGGCGGGGTAATGAAAAACTGTTTTTT. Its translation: CASSQEGRGNEKLFF.

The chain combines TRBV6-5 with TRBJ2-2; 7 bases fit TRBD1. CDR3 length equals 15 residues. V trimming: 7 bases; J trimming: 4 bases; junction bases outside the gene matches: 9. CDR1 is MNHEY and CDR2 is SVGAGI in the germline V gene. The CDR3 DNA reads TGTGCCAGCAACCCAAGGGGGCGTAGCACCGGGGAGCTGTTTTTT. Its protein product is CASNPRGRSTGELFF.

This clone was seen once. This chain's CDR3 is CASSPFDRGNGYTF. The CDR3 DNA reads TGTGCCAGCAGCCCATTCGACAGGGGAAACGGCTACACCTTC. The chain employs TRBV7-8 and TRBJ1-2, with 8 bases aligning to TRBD1. Germline V lookup: CDR1 SGHVS, CDR2 FQNEAQ. This CDR3 comprises 14 residues. V dropped 5 bases and J dropped 8; count of bases not matched to a gene: 10.

CDR3 coding DNA: TGTGCCAGCTCACCACGTAGGGAGGGTCAGCCCCAGCATTTT. Translated: CASSPRREGQPQHF. V and J are TRBV18 and TRBJ1-5; D gene unclear. This CDR3 region has 14 residues. With 1 base removed from V and 6 bases from J, the gap between germline ends came to 10 bases. Germline values: CDR1 KGHSH, CDR2 LQKENI.

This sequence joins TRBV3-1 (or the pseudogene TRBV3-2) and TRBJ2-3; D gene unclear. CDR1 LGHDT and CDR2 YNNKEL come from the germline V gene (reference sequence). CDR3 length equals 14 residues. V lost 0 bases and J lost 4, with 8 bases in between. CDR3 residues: CASSQDSGADTQYF. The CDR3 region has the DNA TGTGCCAGCAGCCAAGACTCTGGGGCAGATACGCAGTATTTT.

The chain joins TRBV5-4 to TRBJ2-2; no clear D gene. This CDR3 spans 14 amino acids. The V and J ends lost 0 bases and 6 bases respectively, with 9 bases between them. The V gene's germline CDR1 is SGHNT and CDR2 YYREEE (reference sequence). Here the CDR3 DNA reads TGTGCCAGCAGCTTGGGTGGGCTTCCCGGGGAGCTGTTTTTT. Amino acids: CASSLGGLPGELFF.

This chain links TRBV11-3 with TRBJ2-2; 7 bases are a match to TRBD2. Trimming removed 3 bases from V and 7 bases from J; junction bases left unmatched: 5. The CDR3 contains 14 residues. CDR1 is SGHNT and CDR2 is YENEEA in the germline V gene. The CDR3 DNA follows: TGTGCCAGCAGCTTTGGGCGGGAGTTCGGGGAGCTGTTTTTT. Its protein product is CASSFGREFGELFF.

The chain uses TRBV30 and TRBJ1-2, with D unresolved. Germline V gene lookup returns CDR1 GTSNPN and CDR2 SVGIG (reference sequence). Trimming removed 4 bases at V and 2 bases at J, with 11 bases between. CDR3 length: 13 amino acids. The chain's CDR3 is CAWTFGGNYGYTF. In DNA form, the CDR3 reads TGTGCCTGGACGTTCGGAGGGAACTATGGCTACACCTTC.

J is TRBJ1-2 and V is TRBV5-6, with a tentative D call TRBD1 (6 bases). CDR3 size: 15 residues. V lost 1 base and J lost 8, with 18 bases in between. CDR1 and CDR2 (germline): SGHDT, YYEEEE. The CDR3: CASSLRARGPSGYTF. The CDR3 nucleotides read TGTGCCAGCAGCTTGAGGGCCAGGGGACCGAGCGGCTACACCTTC.

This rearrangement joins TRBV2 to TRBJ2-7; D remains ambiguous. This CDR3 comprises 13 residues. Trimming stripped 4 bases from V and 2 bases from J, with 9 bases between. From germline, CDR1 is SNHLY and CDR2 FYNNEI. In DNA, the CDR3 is TGTGCCAGCAGTGTCAGACCGACCTACGAGCAGTACTTC. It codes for CASSVRPTYEQYF.

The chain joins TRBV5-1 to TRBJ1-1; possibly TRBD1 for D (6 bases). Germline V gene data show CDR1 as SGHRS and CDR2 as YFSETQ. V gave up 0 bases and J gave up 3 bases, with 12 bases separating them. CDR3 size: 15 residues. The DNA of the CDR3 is TGCGCCAGCAGCTTGGAAGGGGGAGGGGACACTGAAGCTTTCTTT. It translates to CASSLEGGGDTEAFF.

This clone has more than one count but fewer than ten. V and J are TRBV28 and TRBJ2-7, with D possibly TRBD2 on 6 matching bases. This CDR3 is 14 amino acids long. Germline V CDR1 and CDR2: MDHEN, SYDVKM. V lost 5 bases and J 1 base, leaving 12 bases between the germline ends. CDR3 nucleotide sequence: TGTGCCAGCAGTCCCCGACTAGTTTCCTACGAGCAGTACTTC. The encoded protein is CASSPRLVSYEQYF.

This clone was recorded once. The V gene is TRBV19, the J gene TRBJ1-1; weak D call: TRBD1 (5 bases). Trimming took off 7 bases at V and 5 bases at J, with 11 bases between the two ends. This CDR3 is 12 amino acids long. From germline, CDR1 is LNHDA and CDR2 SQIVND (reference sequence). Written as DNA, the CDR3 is TGTGCCAGTATAGGATGGGGGACTGAAGCTTTCTTT. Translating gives CASIGWGTEAFF.

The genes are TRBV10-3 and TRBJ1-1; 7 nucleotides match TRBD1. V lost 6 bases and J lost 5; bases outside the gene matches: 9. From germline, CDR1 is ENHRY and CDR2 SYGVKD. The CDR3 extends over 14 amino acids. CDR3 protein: CAIRTDRDSTEAFF. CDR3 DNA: TGTGCCATCAGAACCGACAGGGACTCGACTGAAGCTTTCTTT.

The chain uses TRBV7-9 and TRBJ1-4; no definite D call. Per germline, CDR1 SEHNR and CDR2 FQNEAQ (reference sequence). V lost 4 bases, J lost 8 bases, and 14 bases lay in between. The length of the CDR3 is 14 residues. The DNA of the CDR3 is TGTGCCAGCAGCTCGGGCCTTGGAGGGGAAAAACTGTTTTTT. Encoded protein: CASSSGLGGEKLFF.

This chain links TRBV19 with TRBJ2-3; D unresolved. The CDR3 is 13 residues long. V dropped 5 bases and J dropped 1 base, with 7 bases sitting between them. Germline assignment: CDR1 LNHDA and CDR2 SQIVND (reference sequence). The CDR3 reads CASSYSRTDTQYF. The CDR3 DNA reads TGTGCCAGTAGTTACAGCCGCACAGATACGCAGTATTTT.